This record covers a single T cell receptor (beta chain). Antigen unknown. The data are from a study of T-cell memory formation after mild COVID-19. General study results and limits: Contracting clones localized mainly to CM and EM when CD4+ and mainly to EMRA when CD8+.

This CDR3 region has 12 residues. Germline CDR1 and CDR2: SQVTM and ANQGSEA. V dropped 6 bases and J dropped 9; count of bases not matched to a gene: 10. TCR alpha and TCR beta cDNA libraries carrying sample barcodes and UMIs were produced by 5'RACE using constant-segment primers. One entry per CDR3 protein results from TCRdb running MiXCR on the 5' RACE reads. The sample shows roughly 350,000 distinct CDR3 sequences, around 21% of them seen only once. Sequenced input: PBMCs or a T cell subset sorted from them (not recorded which). The rearrangement uses TRBV29-1 and TRBJ2-7, with 8 bases lining up with TRBD1. The sequence was collected from an adult woman who had mild COVID-19 (a few samples of this study predate the infection). Cell type and time point are not known. CDR3 protein: CSVGDRSVRQYF. CDR3 DNA: TGCAGCGTCGGGGACAGGTCTGTCAGGCAGTACTTC.